The clone carrying this T cell receptor (beta chain) was seen a few times. Antigen unknown. The data are from a study of PD-1 blockade in classical Hodgkin lymphoma. Study-wide results and caveats: Newly diagnosed patients reportedly trailed healthy donors in baseline TCR diversity. Although disease activity or prior therapy may be involved, causes of the repertoire differences remain undefined.

Assay used: immunoSEQ multiplex PCR; TCRdb lists only in-frame clones, some missing. The repertoire holds 99,000 or so clones, with more than 70% as singletons. The CDR3 covers 15 residues. CDR1 is MRHNA and CDR2 is SNTAGT in the germline V gene. V was clipped by 6 bases and J by 6 bases; unmatched bases: 7. Time point meaning: cycle 4 day 1 (C4D1), after 5 to 7 weeks of nivolumab. All patients experienced relapse after autologous stem cell transplantation, and brentuximab vedotin exposure was variable. Complete response, partial response or progressive disease constituted the best response categories observed.

This clonotype originated in a human donor with classical Hodgkin lymphoma. The V call is TRBV6-4, the J call TRBJ2-1, with TRBD2 matching 11 bases. The input for sequencing was peripheral blood mononuclear cells (PBMCs), taken before the fourth cycle of nivolumab. The CDR3 coding sequence is TGTGCCAGCAGCGCCGGGACTAGCGGAGGCAATGAGCAGTTCTTC. Translating it yields CASSAGTSGGNEQFF.